This TCR beta chain came from a study of T cell repertoires in aging, cancer and after chemotherapy. Multiplex touch-down PCR with TRB-A/B primers amplified rearranged V-D-J TRB sequences. TCRdb fed the multiplex PCR reads into MiXCR, producing one record per CDR3 protein. Of about 6,700 distinct CDR3 sequences detected, roughly 22% appear once; the ten largest clones hold around 8.5%. The study's findings and limits: Healthy donors lost TCR diversity with age mainly through richness, cancer patients through richness and evenness. Across the chemotherapy interval, each cancer cohort showed higher median generation probability, suggesting thymic rebound.

In regard to this clonotype: No antigen is known for it.

The germline V gene encodes CDR1 SGDLS and CDR2 YYNGEE. This CDR3 contains 17 residues. V trimming: 0 bases; J trimming: 1 base; junction bases outside the gene matches: 5. The template was genomic DNA from peripheral blood, not RNA. J is TRBJ2-3 and V is TRBV9; 10 nucleotides agree with TRBD1. The receptor was derived from a human donor with a blood cancer. The sample consisted of blood. The CDR3 here is CASSVGQGAAGTDTQYF. Written as DNA, the CDR3 is TGTGCCAGCAGCGTAGGACAGGGGGCGGCGGGCACAGATACGCAGTATTTT. The complete variable domain, with remaining parts taken from reference TRBV9 and TRBJ2-3, reads DSGVTQTPKHLITATGQRVTLRCSPRSGDLSVYWYQQSLDQGLQFLIQYYNGEERAKGNILERFSAQQFPDLHSELNLSSLELGDSALYFCASSVGQGAAGTDTQYFGPGTRLTVL.